The 8 T cell receptor beta chains presented below share a single source sample, sequenced in a study of blood T cell repertoires in COVID-19. The data were produced by immunoSEQ multiplex PCR, yet TCRdb's version contains in-frame clones alone and is incomplete. The sample consists of around 310,000 clones, 90% of them appearing once. The sequencing input was peripheral blood. The receptors come from a woman aged 40 to 50 with COVID-19, enrolled during active disease.

The gene calls are TRBV6-4 and TRBJ1-2; 8 positions agree with TRBD1. The V gene's germline CDR1 is MRHNA and CDR2 SNTAGT. This CDR3 spans 15 amino acids. V shed 6 bases and J 0 bases; nucleotides not matched to a gene: 6. The DNA for the CDR3 is TGTGCCAGCAGAGCCGAACAGGGGGCTAACTATGGCTACACCTTC. This gives the protein CASRAEQGANYGYTF.

The V call is TRBV4-3, the J call TRBJ2-5, with D possibly matching TRBD1 (5 bases). The V and J ends lost 8 bases and 4 bases respectively, with 14 bases between them. The germline gives CDR1 LGHNA, CDR2 YSLEER. The CDR3 sequence is 13 residues long. In nucleotides, the CDR3 is TGCGCCAGCGGGATGAACAGGAGAGAGACCCAGTACTTC. Encoded protein: CASGMNRRETQYF.

The chain carries TRBV21-1 and TRBJ1-5. TRBV21-1 is described as a pseudogene. The CDR3 is made up of 18 amino acids. CDR3 protein: CASSLEKWGVRGNQPQHF. The CDR3 DNA sequence: TGTGCCAGCAGCCTCGAAAAGTGGGGGGTGAGGGGCAATCAGCCCCAGCATTTT.

The chain uses TRBV27 and TRBJ1-1, with TRBD1 matching over 8 bases. The V gene's germline CDR1 is MNHEY and CDR2 SMNVEV (reference sequence). Trimming removed 6 bases from V and 1 base from J; junction bases left unmatched: 13. This CDR3 region has 17 residues. CDR3 DNA: TGTGCCAGCAGCGACACGCATCGGACAGGGAGGAACACTGAAGCTTTCTTT. Translating it yields CASSDTHRTGRNTEAFF.

CDR3 DNA sequence: TGTGCCAGTAGGGGTCAGCGGGAGAGGAGTGAGCAGTTCTTC. Its protein product is CASRGQRERSEQFF. The J gene is TRBJ2-1, the V gene TRBV19; TRBD2 aligns across 8 bases. V was clipped by 6 bases and J by 9 bases; unmatched bases: 10. Germline CDR1 reads LNHDA; CDR2 reads SQIVND (reference sequence). CDR3 size: 14 residues.

The rearrangement uses TRBV5-1 and TRBJ1-1, with 7 positions matching TRBD1. Trimming removed 7 bases from V and 2 bases from J; junction bases left unmatched: 8. Germline CDR1 reads SGHRS; CDR2 reads YFSETQ. The CDR3 runs to 14 residues. The CDR3 nucleotides read TGCGCCAGCGAAGGAACAGGGGCAAACACTGAAGCTTTCTTT. Translated, it gives CASEGTGANTEAFF.

The gene calls are TRBV27 and TRBJ1-1; TRBD1 matches at 7 bases. Germline-derived CDR1 and CDR2 are MNHEY and SMNVEV (reference sequence). This CDR3 spans 14 amino acids. The trim removed 3 bases at V and 10 bases at J, leaving 11 bases unmatched. The CDR3 coding sequence is TGTGCCAGCAGTTTCCACCAGGGGGTACGCGCAGCTTTCTTT. It is translated as CASSFHQGVRAAFF.

This chain joins TRBV24-1 and TRBJ2-2, with TRBD2 matching over 7 bases. The CDR3 consists of 13 residues. In germline, CDR1 is KGHDR, CDR2 SFDVKD. The J segment lost 5 bases and the V segment lost 5 bases, leaving 1 base of the junction unmatched. CDR3 bases: TGTGCCACCAGTGTGCGGGGGACCGGGGAGCTGTTTTTT. It specifies CATSVRGTGELFF.